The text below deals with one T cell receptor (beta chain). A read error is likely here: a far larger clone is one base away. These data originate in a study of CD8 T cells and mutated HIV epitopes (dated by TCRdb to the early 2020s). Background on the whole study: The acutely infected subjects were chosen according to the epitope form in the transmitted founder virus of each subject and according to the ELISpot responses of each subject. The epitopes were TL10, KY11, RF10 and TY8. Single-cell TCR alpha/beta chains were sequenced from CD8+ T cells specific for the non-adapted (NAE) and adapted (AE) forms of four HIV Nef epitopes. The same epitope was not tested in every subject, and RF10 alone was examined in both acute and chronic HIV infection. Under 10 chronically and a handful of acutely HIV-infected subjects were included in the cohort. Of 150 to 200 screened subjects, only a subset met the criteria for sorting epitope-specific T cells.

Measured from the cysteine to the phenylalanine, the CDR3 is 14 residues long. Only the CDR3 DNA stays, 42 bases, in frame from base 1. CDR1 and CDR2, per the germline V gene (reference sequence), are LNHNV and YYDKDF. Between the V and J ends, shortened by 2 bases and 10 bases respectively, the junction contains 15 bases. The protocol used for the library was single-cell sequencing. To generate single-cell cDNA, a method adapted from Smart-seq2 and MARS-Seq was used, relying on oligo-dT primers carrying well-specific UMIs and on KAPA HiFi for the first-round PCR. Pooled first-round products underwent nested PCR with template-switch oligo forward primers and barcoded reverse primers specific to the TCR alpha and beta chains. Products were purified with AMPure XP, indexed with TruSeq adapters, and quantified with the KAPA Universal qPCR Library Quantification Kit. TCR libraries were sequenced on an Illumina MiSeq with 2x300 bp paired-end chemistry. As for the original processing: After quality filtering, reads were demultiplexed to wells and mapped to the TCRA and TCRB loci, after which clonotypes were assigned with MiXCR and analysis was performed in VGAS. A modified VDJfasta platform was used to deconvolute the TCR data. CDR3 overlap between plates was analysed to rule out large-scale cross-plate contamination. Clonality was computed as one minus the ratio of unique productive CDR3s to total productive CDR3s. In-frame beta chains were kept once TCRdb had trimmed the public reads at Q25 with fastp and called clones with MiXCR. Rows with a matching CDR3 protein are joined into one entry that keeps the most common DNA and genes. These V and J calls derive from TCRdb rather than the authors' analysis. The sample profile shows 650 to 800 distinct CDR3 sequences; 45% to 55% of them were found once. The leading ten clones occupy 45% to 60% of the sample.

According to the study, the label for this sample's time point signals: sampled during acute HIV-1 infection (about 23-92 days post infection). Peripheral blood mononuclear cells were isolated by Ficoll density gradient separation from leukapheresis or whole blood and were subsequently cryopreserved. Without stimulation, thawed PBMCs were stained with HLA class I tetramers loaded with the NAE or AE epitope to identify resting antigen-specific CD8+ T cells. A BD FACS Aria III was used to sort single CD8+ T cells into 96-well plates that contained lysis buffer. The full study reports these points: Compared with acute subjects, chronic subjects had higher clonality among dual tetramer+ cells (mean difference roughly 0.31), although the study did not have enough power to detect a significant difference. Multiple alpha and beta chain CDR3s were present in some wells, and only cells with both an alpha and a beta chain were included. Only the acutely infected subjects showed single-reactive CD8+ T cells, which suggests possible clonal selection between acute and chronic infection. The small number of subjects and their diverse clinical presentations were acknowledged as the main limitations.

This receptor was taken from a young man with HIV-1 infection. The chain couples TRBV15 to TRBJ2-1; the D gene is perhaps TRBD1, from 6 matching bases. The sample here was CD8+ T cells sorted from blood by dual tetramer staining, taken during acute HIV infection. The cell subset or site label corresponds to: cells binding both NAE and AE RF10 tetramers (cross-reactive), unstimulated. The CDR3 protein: CATSRTSGVYEQFF. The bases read TGTGCCACCAGCAGAACCTCAGGGGTCTACGAGCAGTTCTTC.